These 2 T cell receptor beta chains were all obtained from the same sample, sequenced in a study of cytomegalovirus exposure and HLA in healthy donors. Primers: 60 Vbeta forward and 13 Jbeta reverse. Produced via immunoSEQ multiplex PCR; TCRdb's table is partial and in-frame only. The table lists some 150,000 clones, 82% of them singletons. Sequenced input: PBMCs. All receptors come from a man aged 50-59 years in good health and CMV-seropositive.

The chain uses TRBV10-2 and TRBJ2-1; 8 nucleotides match TRBD2. The germline gives CDR1 WSHSY, CDR2 SAAADI. This CDR3 has 19 amino acids. V trimming: 3 bases; J trimming: 1 base; junction bases outside the gene matches: 14. The CDR3 loop is CASSDRLGIAGLSYNEQFF. In DNA form, the CDR3 reads TGCGCCAGCAGTGATCGGCTGGGGATAGCGGGGCTTTCCTACAATGAGCAGTTCTTC.

The chain recombines TRBV19 with TRBJ1-1; 9 positions agree with TRBD1. From germline, CDR1 is LNHDA and CDR2 SQIVND (reference sequence). Germline trimming cut 5 bases from V and 0 bases from J; bases unmatched to any gene: 10. The CDR3 consists of 17 residues. CDR3 sequence (DNA): TGTGCCAGTAGTTGGGGACAGGGAAGTTCCATGAACACTGAAGCTTTCTTT. Translation gives CASSWGQGSSMNTEAFF.